The clone carrying this TCR beta chain was seen a handful of times. The sample belongs to a study of blood T cell repertoires in COVID-19. For the study at large: Samples taken during acute and convalescent COVID-19 were collected in the United States, Italy and Spain. PBMCs, B-cell-depleted T cells, or T cells were the source of the cDNA or gDNA that made up the material.

Under the authors' procedure: The assay estimated nucleated cells by amplifying reference gene primers. Using immunoSEQ multiplex PCR, the repertoire was profiled, and TCRdb retains in-frame clones only, with some absent. D and trimming come from the DNA, and the V and J calls and clone size come from that table. This sample yields 100,000 to 120,000 clones, of which around 74% are seen a single time; about 7.1% belongs to the top ten. The CDR3 extends over 14 amino acids. V lost 0 bases, J lost 3 bases, and 11 bases lay in between. CDR1 is GTSNPN and CDR2 is SVGIG in the germline V gene (reference sequence).

J is TRBJ1-1 and V is TRBV30; unclear D gene. The specimen was peripheral blood. The TCR originated in a woman aged 55 to 70 with acute or convalescent COVID-19. CDR3 sequence: CAWSVRRYYTEAFF. CDR3 coding DNA: TGTGCCTGGAGTGTTCGGAGATACTACACTGAAGCTTTCTTT.